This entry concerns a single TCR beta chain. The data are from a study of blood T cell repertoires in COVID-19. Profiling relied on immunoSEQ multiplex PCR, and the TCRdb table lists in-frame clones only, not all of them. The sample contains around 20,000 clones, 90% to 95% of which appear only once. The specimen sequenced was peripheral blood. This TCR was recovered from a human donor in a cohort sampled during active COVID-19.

The DNA of the CDR3 is TGTGCCAGCAGCTCCGGGACAGGTATCTACAATGAGCAGTTCTTC. Amino acid sequence: CASSSGTGIYNEQFF. The V gene is TRBV6-5, the J gene TRBJ2-1, with 8 bases aligning to TRBD1. This CDR3 is built from 15 residues. The germline gives CDR1 MNHEY, CDR2 SVGAGI. Losses at the gene ends were 6 bases for V and 3 bases for J; bases not matched to a gene: 7.